Listed below are T cell receptor beta chains from one sample, sequenced in a study of blood T cells in healthy people across ages. TCRdb processed the 5' RACE reads anew with MiXCR; each CDR3 protein has one entry. The table shows roughly 1,800,000 distinct CDR3 sequences, with about 50% occurring only once. Sequenced: blood. These receptors came from a middle-aged woman in good health. The CDR3 runs from the conserved cysteine through the conserved F or W. The order of the fields is V gene, J gene, D gene, clone size, CDR3 DNA, CDR3 protein. The D gene is left open where the match is weak. Only part of the rows carry a size: once, few, many, or a class if the clone is expanded.

>TRBV6-1|TRBJ1-4|TRBD1|once
TGTGCCAGCAGCCCCGGGACAGGGGCTGAAAAACTGTTTTTT
CASSPGTGAEKLFF
>TRBV5-1|TRBJ2-3|-|-
TGCGCCAGCCACCTGACCGGGCGAGGGGATACGCAGTATTTT
CASHLTGRGDTQYF
>TRBV15|TRBJ2-3|TRBD2|-
TGTGCCACCAGCAGAGGATATAGACTAGCGGGGGGGCGCGGCACAGATACGCAGTATTTT
CATSRGYRLAGGRGTDTQYF
>TRBV29-1|TRBJ2-1|-|few
TGCAGCGTTGAGACCGTCTCGTTGGGGAATGAGCAGTTCTTC
CSVETVSLGNEQFF
>TRBV27|TRBJ2-1|-|-
TGTGCCAGCAGGCGGACCTCAGGCTACAATGAGCAGTTCTTC
CASRRTSGYNEQFF
>TRBV4-3|TRBJ2-4|-|once
TGCGCCAGCAGCCAAGACCCTAGCAGGGGGGCCGTGGCCATTCAGTACTTC
CASSQDPSRGAVAIQYF
>TRBV5-1|TRBJ2-7|TRBD2|-
TGCGCCAGCAAACTCGAGCGGGGCTCCTACGAGCAGTACTTC
CASKLERGSYEQYF
>TRBV20-1|TRBJ2-5|TRBD1|-
TGCAGTGGTCGAACACAGGGGGTCGGGGAGACCCAGTACTTC
CSGRTQGVGETQYF
>TRBV20-1|TRBJ2-1|TRBD2|-
TGCAGTGCTAGAGATCCGCGGGGGGGCTCCTACAATGAGCAGTTCTTC
CSARDPRGGSYNEQFF
>TRBV20-1|TRBJ1-6|TRBD1|-
TGCAGTGCTAGAGATCGACAGGGAAATTTGGTTTCACCCCTCCACTTT
CSARDRQGNLVSPLHF
>TRBV6-2/TRBV6-3|TRBJ2-7|-|-
TGTGCCAGCAGTGCAGACATAGGCTACGAGCAGTACTTC
CASSADIGYEQYF
>TRBV28|TRBJ2-3|TRBD2|-
TGTGCCAGCAGTTTACGCGGGGGGGTTTACAGAGATACGCAGTATTTT
CASSLRGGVYRDTQYF
>TRBV3-1|TRBJ1-2|TRBD1|-
TGTGCCAGCAGCCAAGCGGGGGACAGGGGGCGAGATGGCTACACCTTC
CASSQAGDRGRDGYTF
>TRBV20-1|TRBJ1-5|-|-
TGCAGTGCTAGATATCGAGATCTTAGCAATCAGCCCCAGCATTTT
CSARYRDLSNQPQHF
>TRBV28|TRBJ2-4|-|-
TGTGCCGCGGGTCGGGACATTCAGTACTTC
CAAGRDIQYF
>TRBV5-1|TRBJ2-5|-|-
TGCGCCAGCAGCTCGTCGGGGGCAGGTCGCTCCCAAGAGACCCAGTACTTC
CASSSSGAGRSQETQYF
>TRBV13|TRBJ1-6|-|-
TGTGCCAGCAGTCCAATTGGAGCGGATTCACCCCTCCACTTT
CASSPIGADSPLHF
>TRBV4-1|TRBJ2-1|-|few
TGCGCCAGCAGCTCACAAAAAATGGATGAGCAGTTCTTC
CASSSQKMDEQFF
>TRBV25-1|TRBJ2-3|TRBD2|-
TGTGCCAGCAGAGTAGATCGGACTAGTTCCACAGATACGCAGTATTTT
CASRVDRTSSTDTQYF
>TRBV18|TRBJ2-3|-|-
TGTGCCAGCTCACCTGCCCTAGGTCAAGATACGCAGTATTTT
CASSPALGQDTQYF
>TRBV28|TRBJ1-2|-|-
TGTGCCAGCAGTTTGAGTTCCGGGGTTCGCGGCTACACCTTC
CASSLSSGVRGYTF
>TRBV3-1|TRBJ1-2|TRBD1|-
TGTGCCAGCAGCCAAGGTACGACAGGGGGCTCCTATGGCTACACCTTC
CASSQGTTGGSYGYTF
>TRBV7-2|TRBJ2-7|-|-
TGTGCCAGCAGCCGTCAAATAAACTACGAGCAGTACTTC
CASSRQINYEQYF
>TRBV7-8|TRBJ2-3|TRBD2|-
TGTGCCAGCCGTGTGACTAGCGGGTCCCTAATGGATACGCAGTATTTT
CASRVTSGSLMDTQYF
>TRBV29-1|TRBJ2-1|-|few
TGCAGCGTTGAAGTGAGGCATCTAGGCAATGAGCAGTTCTTC
CSVEVRHLGNEQFF
>TRBV20-1|TRBJ2-5|TRBD2|-
TGCAGTGCGGACCCCCTAGCGGAAGAGACCCAGTACTTC
CSADPLAEETQYF
>TRBV11-2|TRBJ2-6|TRBD2|-
TGTGCCAGCAGCAAAACCTTGCTAGCGGGGGGCTCTGGGGCCAACGTCCTGACTTTC
CASSKTLLAGGSGANVLTF
>TRBV4-3|TRBJ1-4|-|-
TGCGCCAGCAGCCGGGAAGACAGCGCGTCGAATGAAAAACTGTTTTTT
CASSREDSASNEKLFF
>TRBV18|TRBJ2-1|TRBD2|-
TGTGCCAGCTACGCAGAGCAGCGGGGGGGCGCTGAGCAGTTCTTC
CASYAEQRGGAEQFF
>TRBV7-2|TRBJ2-3|-|few
TGTGCCAGCGGACGGGAATACACAGATACGCAGTATTTT
CASGREYTDTQYF
>TRBV4-2|TRBJ2-7|TRBD2|-
TGTGCCAGCAGCCAAGTTGAGCCTAGCGGGGACGAGCAGTACTTC
CASSQVEPSGDEQYF